This TCR beta chain derives from a study of T cells after yellow fever vaccination. Study-level points and caveats: Researchers report a weaker secondary response that nonetheless peaked faster, day 5 versus 15.

This clonotype showed up many times. Its antigen is undetermined. CDR3 size: 14 residues. Germline-derived CDR1 and CDR2 are SEHNR and FQNEAQ (reference sequence). J lost 3 bases, V lost 4 bases, and 4 bases had no gene match. A single record per CDR3 protein comes from TCRdb applying MiXCR to the 5' RACE reads. The sample yields about 75,000 distinct CDR3 sequences, around 7% seen once. V and J are TRBV7-9 and TRBJ2-5; 8 nucleotides align to TRBD1. This TCR was recovered from a man younger than 35 who received the YFV17D yellow fever vaccine. Sequencing used CD8+ T cells sorted from PBMCs, obtained around 10 days after the first yellow fever vaccination. This CDR3 is CASSYEDREETQYF. CDR3 bases: TGTGCCAGCAGCTATGAGGACAGGGAAGAGACCCAGTACTTC.